The sequence of this T cell receptor beta chain was determined in a study of blood T cell repertoires in COVID-19. Study summary: Donors in the United States, Italy and Spain gave samples during acute or convalescent COVID-19. From T cells, B-cell-depleted T cells, or PBMCs came the material, which was cDNA or gDNA.

The V and J ends lost 0 bases and 9 bases respectively, with 12 bases between them. The CDR3 sequence is 14 residues long. Germline CDR1 is LNHNV and CDR2 is YYDKDF (reference sequence). Original handling: Estimation of nucleated cell counts relied on the amplification of reference gene primers. Here immunoSEQ multiplex PCR was the method, and the copy in TCRdb shows in-frame clones only, minus some. The D gene and trimming were derived from the DNA, and the V and J assignments and clone size from that table. The sample contains tens of thousands of clones, 84% of which appear only once. Sequences were obtained from peripheral blood. The V call is TRBV15, the J call TRBJ2-1; a possible D gene is TRBD1 (5 bases). The origin of this receptor is a human donor in a cohort sampled during active COVID-19. CDR3 loop: CATSRDQGWSEQFF. The DNA for the CDR3 is TGTGCCACCAGCAGAGATCAGGGTTGGAGTGAGCAGTTCTTC. The full variable domain, completed using reference TRBV15 and TRBJ2-1, is DAMVIQNPRYQVTQFGKPVTLSCSQTLNHNVMYWYQQKSSQAPKLLFHYYDKDFNNEADTPDNFQSRRPNTSFCFLDIRSPGLGDTAMYLCATSRDQGWSEQFFGPGTRLTVL.